The 26 T cell receptor beta chains reported below all come from one sample, sequenced in a study of cytomegalovirus exposure and HLA in healthy donors. Primers for the PCR totalled 60 Vbeta and 13 Jbeta. This table comes from immunoSEQ multiplex PCR, and its TCRdb copy is limited to in-frame clones, with some not included. This table holds over 100,000 clones, around 76% found once. Input material: PBMCs. These receptors were obtained from a male donor in good health and CMV-seronegative.

As for this clone: The junction and the germline gene differ at one end; a read error may be behind it. J is TRBJ2-7 and V is TRBV7-9; 7 bases fit TRBD1. Germline CDR1 and CDR2: SEHNR and FQNEAQ (reference sequence). This CDR3 is 18 amino acids long. The CDR3 here is CSSSPRLRNDRAPYEQYF. Here the CDR3 DNA reads TGTTCCAGCAGCCCCCGGCTCCGCAACGACAGGGCCCCCTACGAGCAGTACTTC.

The chain links TRBV9 to TRBJ1-1, with a weak D call TRBD1 (6 bases). Germline V gene sequence: CDR1 SGDLS, CDR2 YYNGEE. CDR3 length: 15 amino acids. V lost 0 bases, J lost 4 bases, and 13 bases lay in between. CDR3 region: CASSVGGGGGTEAFF. CDR3 bases: TGTGCCAGCAGCGTAGGGGGGGGCGGAGGCACTGAAGCTTTCTTT.

The V gene is TRBV6-6, the J gene TRBJ2-1, with 13 nucleotides matching TRBD2. Germline V CDR1 and CDR2: MNHNY, SVGAGI (reference sequence). This CDR3 is built from 14 residues. V lost 8 bases, J lost 8 bases, and 6 bases stayed unmatched. The CDR3 is CASQTSGGWDEQFF. The CDR3, as DNA: TGTGCCAGCCAGACTAGCGGGGGGTGGGATGAGCAGTTCTTC.

About this clone: Other DNA sequences of this sample code for an identical CDR3. The CDR3 sequence: CASRLGQVNTEAFF. CDR3 coding DNA: TGTGCCAGCAGACTAGGACAGGTGAACACTGAAGCTTTCTTT. The V gene is TRBV28, the J gene TRBJ1-1; TRBD1 aligns across 7 bases. Germline CDR1 is MDHEN and CDR2 is SYDVKM. V shed 6 bases, J shed 0 bases, and the junction held 4 bases outside the gene matches. CDR3 length: 14 residues.

The chain recombines TRBV5-1 with TRBJ2-5; D possibly corresponds to TRBD2 (5 bases). The CDR3 is 16 residues long. The germline V gene has CDR1 SGHRS and CDR2 YFSETQ. Trimming stripped 4 bases from V and 2 bases from J, with 18 bases between. The CDR3 is CASSNGLGIGQETQYF. The CDR3 DNA is TGCGCCAGCAGCAACGGACTGGGTATCGGGCAAGAGACCCAGTACTTC.

J is TRBJ2-3 and V is TRBV4-3; a weak D match, TRBD2 (6 bases). The CDR3 extends over 15 amino acids. Trimming removed 5 bases from V and 0 bases from J, with 12 bases in between. Germline V gene data show CDR1 as LGHNA and CDR2 as YSLEER. The CDR3 nucleotides read TGCGCCAGCAGCGGAGCGGGTCCTAGCACAGATACGCAGTATTTT. It codes for CASSGAGPSTDTQYF.

The chain joins TRBV5-4 to TRBJ2-7; the D gene is possibly TRBD1 (6 bases). Germline CDR1 SGHNT, CDR2 YYREEE (reference sequence). The V and J ends lost 0 bases and 3 bases respectively, with 10 bases between them. This CDR3 comprises 14 residues. CDR3 in DNA: TGTGCCAGCAGCTTGGAGGCAGGGGACTACGAGCAGTACTTC. Protein sequence: CASSLEAGDYEQYF.

CDR3 residues: CASSTQVDSPLHF. For the CDR3, the DNA is TGTGCCAGCAGCACCCAGGTAGATTCACCCCTCCACTTT. The chain recombines TRBV9 with TRBJ1-6; D gene unclear. V gave up 4 bases and J gave up 8 bases, with 10 bases separating them. The length of the CDR3 is 13 residues. The V gene's germline CDR1 is SGDLS and CDR2 YYNGEE. The full variable domain, its missing parts supplied by reference TRBV9 and TRBJ1-6, is DSGVTQTPKHLITATGQRVTLRCSPRSGDLSVYWYQQSLDQGLQFLIQYYNGEERAKGNILERFSAQQFPDLHSELNLSSLELGDSALYFCASSTQVDSPLHFGNGTRLTVT.

A word on this clone: Germline is not matched at one junction end, which may reflect a read error. The chain carries TRBV7-8 and TRBJ2-7; tentatively, D is TRBD2 (5 bases). From germline, CDR1 is SGHVS and CDR2 FQNEAQ. CDR3 size: 14 residues. The DNA for the CDR3 is TGTGCCGGCAGCTCGAGGGAAGGGAAGAACGAGCAGTACTTC. This codes for CAGSSREGKNEQYF.

The chain employs TRBV6-1 and TRBJ1-5; D is possibly TRBD1 (6 bases). This CDR3 contains 15 residues. Deletions cut 6 bases from V and 2 bases from J, with 14 bases between. Germline V gene sequence: CDR1 MNHNS, CDR2 SASEGT. Here the CDR3 reads CASRKPGAGNQPQHF. CDR3 DNA: TGTGCCAGCAGAAAACCAGGGGCTGGCAATCAGCCCCAGCATTTT.

The chain joins TRBV28 to TRBJ2-7, with D hard to call. The CDR3 extends over 13 amino acids. Per germline, CDR1 MDHEN and CDR2 SYDVKM. V lost 6 bases and J lost 5, with 14 bases in between. For the CDR3, the DNA is TGTGCCAGCAGCACGGTCTTTGTCAACGAGCAGTACTTC. Its translation: CASSTVFVNEQYF.

This chain connects TRBV7-2 to TRBJ1-2; a weak D match, TRBD1 (6 bases). The V end was cut by 0 bases, the J end by 6 bases, with 32 bases between. Germline V gives CDR1 SGHTA, CDR2 FQGNSA. This CDR3 region has 21 residues. The CDR3 DNA follows: TGTGCCAGCAGCTTAGCGATTCGCTCTCCAGGGGTGGTCCGAGGCAGGGATGGCTACACCTTC. It is translated as CASSLAIRSPGVVRGRDGYTF.

This chain connects TRBV7-3 to TRBJ2-7; D possibly corresponds to TRBD2 (5 bases). CDR3 length: 15 amino acids. Per the germline V gene, CDR1 is SGHTA and CDR2 is FQGTGA. Trimming pared 5 bases from V and 3 bases from J, leaving 17 bases between. For the CDR3, the DNA is TGTGCCAGCAGCCAAGGTGTGGGGAGTAGCTACGAGCAGTACTTC. It is translated as CASSQGVGSSYEQYF.

The chain combines TRBV28 with TRBJ2-2; TRBD1 might be the D (5 bases). CDR1 and CDR2 (germline): MDHEN, SYDVKM. V was cut by 7 bases and J by 6 bases, with 12 bases left in between. This CDR3 spans 13 amino acids. CDR3 in amino acids: CASIRKGAGELFF. The CDR3 DNA follows: TGTGCCAGCATCAGAAAAGGGGCCGGGGAGCTGTTTTTT.

The chain carries TRBV29-1 and TRBJ2-7; 11 bases map to TRBD2. Trimming at V came to 7 bases and at J to 3 bases, leaving 2 bases not matched to a gene. CDR1 SQVTM and CDR2 ANQGSEA come from the germline V gene. CDR3 size: 12 residues. CDR3 sequence: CSAGTSGYEQYF. CDR3 nucleotides: TGCAGCGCCGGGACTAGCGGCTACGAGCAGTACTTC.

This chain connects TRBV4-3 to TRBJ1-2; 8 bases map to TRBD1. Germline CDR1 reads LGHNA; CDR2 reads YSLEER. The ends lost 1 base at V and 4 bases at J; junction bases unmatched: 5. There are 15 residues in the CDR3. The CDR3 sequence: CASSQVGGTGYGYTF. DNA of the CDR3: TGCGCCAGCAGCCAAGTTGGTGGGACAGGCTATGGCTACACCTTC.

In DNA, the CDR3 is TGTGCCAGCAGTTATCAGACAGGGCTTGAGCAGTACTTC. Encoded protein: CASSYQTGLEQYF. This chain connects TRBV6-5 to TRBJ2-7, with 7 bases matching TRBD1. There are 13 residues in the CDR3. V lost 3 bases to trimming and J lost 7 bases; unmatched junction nucleotides: 6. Germline V CDR1 and CDR2: MNHEY, SVGAGI.

This clone was seen only a few times. The chain links TRBV7-2 to TRBJ1-2; 8 bases are a match to TRBD1. The length of the CDR3 is 15 residues. Germline V lookup: CDR1 SGHTA, CDR2 FQGNSA. V shed 5 bases and J 8 bases; nucleotides not matched to a gene: 13. CDR3 sequence reads: CASSRDPDRGGGYTF. CDR3 bases: TGTGCCAGCAGCCGTGACCCCGACAGGGGAGGGGGCTACACCTTC.

The chain has TRBV6-6 and TRBJ2-1; a weak D match, TRBD2 (5 bases). The CDR3 has 13 residues. CDR1 is MNHNY, CDR2 SVGAGI, per germline (reference sequence). The V and J ends lost 6 bases and 5 bases respectively, with 11 bases between them. As DNA, the CDR3 is TGTGCCAGCAGCGAGGGAGCGCACAATGAGCAGTTCTTC. It specifies CASSEGAHNEQFF.

V usage is TRBV6-5 and J usage is TRBJ2-7; 7 nucleotides agree with TRBD2. The CDR3 contains 15 residues. CDR1 is MNHEY, CDR2 SVGAGI, per germline. The junction had 4 bases not matched to a gene; V was cut back by 2 bases and J by 0 bases. The CDR3 reads CASSYTGGGSYEQYF. In DNA form, the CDR3 reads TGTGCCAGCAGTTACACCGGCGGGGGCTCCTACGAGCAGTACTTC.

This clone came up a few times. The V gene is TRBV6-6, the J gene TRBJ2-1; perhaps TRBD2 as D (6 bases). The CDR3 consists of 13 residues. Trimming pared 4 bases from V and 10 bases from J, leaving 14 bases between. The germline gives CDR1 MNHNY, CDR2 SVGAGI (reference sequence). Here the CDR3 DNA reads TGTGCCAGCAGTTCGGGAGACTTGGACGAGCAGTTCTTC. This translates into CASSSGDLDEQFF.

V is TRBV18 and J is TRBJ2-7, with D possibly matching TRBD1 (5 bases). V lost 6 bases and J 0 bases, leaving 12 bases between the germline ends. From germline, CDR1 is KGHSH and CDR2 LQKENI. CDR3 length equals 14 residues. CDR3 sequence: CASSRTDSSYEQYF. Here the CDR3 DNA reads TGTGCCAGCTCCAGGACCGACAGCTCCTACGAGCAGTACTTC.

This clone was observed a handful of times. The chain recombines TRBV6-1 with TRBJ2-2; tentative D call: TRBD2 (5 bases). Germline V gives CDR1 MNHNS, CDR2 SASEGT. The CDR3 length is 13 residues. Trimming left V 1 base short and J 8 bases short, with 8 bases between. CDR3 in amino acids: CASSEGGSGELFF. The CDR3 DNA sequence: TGTGCCAGCAGTGAAGGAGGGTCGGGGGAGCTGTTTTTT.

The rearrangement links TRBV18 to TRBJ2-3; 8 bases agree with TRBD2. The V segment lost 5 bases and the J segment 4 bases; nucleotides outside the gene matches: 5. The CDR3 length is 14 residues. Germline V gives CDR1 KGHSH, CDR2 LQKENI. The CDR3 DNA follows: TGTGCCAGCTCATCAGGACTAGCCCCAGATACGCAGTATTTT. This sequence encodes CASSSGLAPDTQYF.

This clone is a singleton in its sample. This chain uses TRBV14 with TRBJ2-1, with D tentatively TRBD2 (6 bases). The CDR3 is 19 amino acids. Germline CDR1 reads SGHDN; CDR2 reads FVKESK. Deletions cut 0 bases from V and 6 bases from J, with 24 bases between. CDR3 in DNA: TGTGCCAGCAGCCAAGAGTATAAATCGGGTAGCGGTCGTTTCAATGAGCAGTTCTTC. Encoded protein: CASSQEYKSGSGRFNEQFF.

This clone has a single count. V is TRBV29-1 and J is TRBJ2-1, with D possibly matching TRBD2 (6 bases). The CDR3 has 15 residues. Per the germline V gene, CDR1 is SQVTM and CDR2 is ANQGSEA. The V gene lost 2 bases and the J gene lost 4 bases, with 15 bases spanning the gap. The CDR3 DNA is TGCAGCGTTGAAAAAGACGGGAGTATTTACAATGAGCAGTTCTTC. This translates into CSVEKDGSIYNEQFF.